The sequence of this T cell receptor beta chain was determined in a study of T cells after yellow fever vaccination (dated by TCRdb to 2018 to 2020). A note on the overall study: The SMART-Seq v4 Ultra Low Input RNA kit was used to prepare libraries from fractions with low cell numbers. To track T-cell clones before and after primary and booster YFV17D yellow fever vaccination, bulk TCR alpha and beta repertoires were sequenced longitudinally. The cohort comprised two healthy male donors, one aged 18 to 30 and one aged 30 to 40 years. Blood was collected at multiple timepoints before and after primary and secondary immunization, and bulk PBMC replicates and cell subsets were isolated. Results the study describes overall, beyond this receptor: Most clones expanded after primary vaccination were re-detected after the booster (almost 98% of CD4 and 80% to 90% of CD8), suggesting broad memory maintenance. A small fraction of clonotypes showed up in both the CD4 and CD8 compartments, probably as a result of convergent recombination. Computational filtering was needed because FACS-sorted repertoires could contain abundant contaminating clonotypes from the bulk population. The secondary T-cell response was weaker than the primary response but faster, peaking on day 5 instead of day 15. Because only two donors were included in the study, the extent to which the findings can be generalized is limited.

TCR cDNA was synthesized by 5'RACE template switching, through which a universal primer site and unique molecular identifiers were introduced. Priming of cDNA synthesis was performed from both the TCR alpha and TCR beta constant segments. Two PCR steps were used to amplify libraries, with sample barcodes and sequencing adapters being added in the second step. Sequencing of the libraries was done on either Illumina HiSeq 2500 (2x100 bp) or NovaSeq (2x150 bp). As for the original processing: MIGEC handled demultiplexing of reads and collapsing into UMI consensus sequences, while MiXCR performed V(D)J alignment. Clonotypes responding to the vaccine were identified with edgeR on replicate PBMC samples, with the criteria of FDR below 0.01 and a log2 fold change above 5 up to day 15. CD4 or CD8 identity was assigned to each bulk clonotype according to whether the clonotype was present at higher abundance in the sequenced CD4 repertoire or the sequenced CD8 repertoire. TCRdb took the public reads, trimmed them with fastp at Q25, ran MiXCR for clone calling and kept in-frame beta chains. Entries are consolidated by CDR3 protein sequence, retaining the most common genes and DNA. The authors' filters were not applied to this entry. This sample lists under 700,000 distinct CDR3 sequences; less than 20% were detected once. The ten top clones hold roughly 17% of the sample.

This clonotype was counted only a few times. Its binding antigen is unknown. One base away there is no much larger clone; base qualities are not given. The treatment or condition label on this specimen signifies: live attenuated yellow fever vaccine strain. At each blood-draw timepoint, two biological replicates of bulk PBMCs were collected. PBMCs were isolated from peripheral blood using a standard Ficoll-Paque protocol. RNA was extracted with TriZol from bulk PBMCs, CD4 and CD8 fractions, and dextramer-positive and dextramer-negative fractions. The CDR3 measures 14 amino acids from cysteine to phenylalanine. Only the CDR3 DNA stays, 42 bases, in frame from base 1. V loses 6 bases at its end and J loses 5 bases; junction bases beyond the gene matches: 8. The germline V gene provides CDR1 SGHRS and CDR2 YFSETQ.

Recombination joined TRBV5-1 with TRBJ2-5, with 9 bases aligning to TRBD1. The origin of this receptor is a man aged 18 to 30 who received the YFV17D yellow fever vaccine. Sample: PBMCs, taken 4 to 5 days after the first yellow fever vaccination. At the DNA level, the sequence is TGCGCCAGCACCCAACAGGGGGCCGGGGAGACCCAGTACTTC. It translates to CASTQQGAGETQYF.